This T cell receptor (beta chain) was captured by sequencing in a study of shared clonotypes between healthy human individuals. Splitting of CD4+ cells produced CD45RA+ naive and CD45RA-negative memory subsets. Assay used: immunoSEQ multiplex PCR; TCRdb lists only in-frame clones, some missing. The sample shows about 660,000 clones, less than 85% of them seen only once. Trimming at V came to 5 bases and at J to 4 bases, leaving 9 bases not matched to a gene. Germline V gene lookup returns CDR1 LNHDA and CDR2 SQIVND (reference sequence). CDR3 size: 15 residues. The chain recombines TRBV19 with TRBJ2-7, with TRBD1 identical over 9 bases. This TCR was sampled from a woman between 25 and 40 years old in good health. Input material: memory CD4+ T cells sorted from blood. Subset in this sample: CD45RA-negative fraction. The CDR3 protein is CASSLPGQGIYEQYF. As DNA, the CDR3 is TGTGCCAGTAGTTTACCGGGACAGGGAATATACGAGCAGTACTTC.